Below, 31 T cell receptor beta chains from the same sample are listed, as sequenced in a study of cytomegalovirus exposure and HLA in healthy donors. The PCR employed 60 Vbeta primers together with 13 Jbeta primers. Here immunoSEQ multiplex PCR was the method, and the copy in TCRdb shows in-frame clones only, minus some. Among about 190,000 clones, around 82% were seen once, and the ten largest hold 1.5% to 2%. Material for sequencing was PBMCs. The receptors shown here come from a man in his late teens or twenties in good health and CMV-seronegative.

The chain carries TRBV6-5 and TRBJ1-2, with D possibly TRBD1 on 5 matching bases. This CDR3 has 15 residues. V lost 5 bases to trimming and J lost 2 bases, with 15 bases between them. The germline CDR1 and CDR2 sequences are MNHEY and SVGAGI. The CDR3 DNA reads TGTGCCAGCAGTCCCGAGCTCAGGGTCAACTATGGCTACACCTTC. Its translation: CASSPELRVNYGYTF.

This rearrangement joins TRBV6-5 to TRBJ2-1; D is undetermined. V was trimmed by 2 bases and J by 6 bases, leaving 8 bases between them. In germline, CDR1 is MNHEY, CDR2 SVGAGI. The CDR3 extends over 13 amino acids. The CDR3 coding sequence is TGTGCCAGCAGTTACGGGCTAACCAATGAGCAGTTCTTC. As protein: CASSYGLTNEQFF.

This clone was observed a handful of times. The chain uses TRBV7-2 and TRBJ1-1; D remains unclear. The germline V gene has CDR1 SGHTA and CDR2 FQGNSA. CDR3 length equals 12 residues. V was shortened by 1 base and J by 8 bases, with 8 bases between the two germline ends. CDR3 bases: TGTGCCAGCAGCTTAGATCGAGGCGAAGCTTTCTTT. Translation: CASSLDRGEAFF.

The DNA for the CDR3 is TGTGCCAGCAGCTTGGGATCCACTTCGACAGGGGGCCTTGGCTACACCTTC. Residues: CASSLGSTSTGGLGYTF. The chain is built from TRBV5-6 and TRBJ1-2; 10 nucleotides line up with TRBD1. V shed 0 bases, J shed 7 bases, and the junction held 12 bases outside the gene matches. The CDR3 contains 17 residues. Germline V gives CDR1 SGHDT, CDR2 YYEEEE.

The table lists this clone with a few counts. In DNA, the CDR3 is TGTGCCAGCAGCCAAGATCCCCGGGCAGGGAATGGCTACACCTTC. Its protein product is CASSQDPRAGNGYTF. The chain couples TRBV4-2 to TRBJ1-2; D is possibly TRBD1 (5 bases). Germline V gene sequence: CDR1 LGHNA, CDR2 YNFKEQ. V was cut by 0 bases and J by 6 bases, with 14 bases left in between. The CDR3 extends over 15 amino acids.

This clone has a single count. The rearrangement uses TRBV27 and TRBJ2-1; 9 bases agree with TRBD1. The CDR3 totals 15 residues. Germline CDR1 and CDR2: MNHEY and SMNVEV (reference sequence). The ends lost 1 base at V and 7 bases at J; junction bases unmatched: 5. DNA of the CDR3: TGTGCCAGCAGTTTATATGGGACAGGGATTAATGAGCAGTTCTTC. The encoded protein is CASSLYGTGINEQFF.

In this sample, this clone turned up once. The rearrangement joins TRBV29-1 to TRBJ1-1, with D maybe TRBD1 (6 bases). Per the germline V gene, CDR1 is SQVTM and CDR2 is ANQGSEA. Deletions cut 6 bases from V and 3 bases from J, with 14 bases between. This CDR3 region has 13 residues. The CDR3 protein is CSVSGQHHTEAFF. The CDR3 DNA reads TGCAGCGTGTCCGGACAGCACCACACTGAAGCTTTCTTT.

In DNA form, the CDR3 reads TGCGCCAGCAGCTTCGAGGAGGGAGCCCTCTATGGCTACACCTTC. Translating gives CASSFEEGALYGYTF. The chain joins TRBV5-1 to TRBJ1-2; D is ambiguous. V was shortened by 2 bases and J by 4 bases, with 15 bases between the two germline ends. This CDR3 has 15 residues. Germline loops: CDR1 SGHRS, CDR2 YFSETQ. Full variable domain (outside the CDR3, taken from reference TRBV5-1 and TRBJ1-2): KAGVTQTPRYLIKTRGQQVTLSCSPISGHRSVSWYQQTPGQGLQFLFEYFSETQRNKGNFPGRFSGRQFSNSRSEMNVSTLELGDSALYLCASSFEEGALYGYTFGSGTRLTVV.

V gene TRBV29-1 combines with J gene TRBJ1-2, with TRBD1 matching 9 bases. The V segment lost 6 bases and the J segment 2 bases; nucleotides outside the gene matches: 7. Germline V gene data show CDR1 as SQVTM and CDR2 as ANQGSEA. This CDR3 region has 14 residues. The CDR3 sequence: CSVDGQGRNYGYTF. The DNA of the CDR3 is TGCAGCGTGGACGGACAGGGGAGAAACTATGGCTACACCTTC. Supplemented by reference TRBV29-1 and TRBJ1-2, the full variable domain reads SAVISQKPSRDICQRGTSLTIQCQVDSQVTMMFWYRQQPGQSLTLIATANQGSEATYESGFVIDKFPISRPNLTFSTLTVSNMSPEDSSIYLCSVDGQGRNYGYTFGSGTRLTVV.

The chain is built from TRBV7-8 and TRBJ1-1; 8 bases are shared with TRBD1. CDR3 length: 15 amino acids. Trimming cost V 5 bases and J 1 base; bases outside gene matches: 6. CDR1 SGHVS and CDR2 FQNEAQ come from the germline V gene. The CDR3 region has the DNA TGTGCCAGCAGCCACTTTGGACAGGGGAACACTGAAGCTTTCTTT. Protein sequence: CASSHFGQGNTEAFF.

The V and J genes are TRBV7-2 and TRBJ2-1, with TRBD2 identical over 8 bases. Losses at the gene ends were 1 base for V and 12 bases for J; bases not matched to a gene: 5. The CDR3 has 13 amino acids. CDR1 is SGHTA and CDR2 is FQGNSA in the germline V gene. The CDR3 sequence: CASSLGFAGGQFF. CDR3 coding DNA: TGTGCCAGCAGCTTAGGGTTCGCGGGGGGGCAGTTCTTC.

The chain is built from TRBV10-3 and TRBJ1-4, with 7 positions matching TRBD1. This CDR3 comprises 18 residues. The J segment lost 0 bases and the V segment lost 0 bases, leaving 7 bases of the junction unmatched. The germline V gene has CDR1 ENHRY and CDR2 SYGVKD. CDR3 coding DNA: TGTGCCATCAGTGAGTCGGGGACAGACGATGCAACTAATGAAAAACTGTTTTTT. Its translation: CAISESGTDDATNEKLFF.

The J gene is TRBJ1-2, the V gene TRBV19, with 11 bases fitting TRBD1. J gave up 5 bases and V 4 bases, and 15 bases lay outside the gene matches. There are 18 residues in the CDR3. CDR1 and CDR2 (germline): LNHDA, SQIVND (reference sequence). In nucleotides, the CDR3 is TGTGCCAGTAGTACGCTTCCGGGACAGGGGGAACTTTCTTATGGCTACACCTTC. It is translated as CASSTLPGQGELSYGYTF.

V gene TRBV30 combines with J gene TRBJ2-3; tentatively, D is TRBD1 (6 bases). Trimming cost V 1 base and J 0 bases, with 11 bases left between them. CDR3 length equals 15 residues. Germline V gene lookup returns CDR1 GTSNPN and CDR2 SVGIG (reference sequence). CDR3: CAWSGTVISTDTQYF. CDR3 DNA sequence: TGTGCCTGGAGTGGGACAGTTATTAGCACAGATACGCAGTATTTT.

The CDR3 DNA is TGTGCCAGCATGCTCCCGGAGGCCTTCTCTGGGGCCAACGTCCTGACTTTC. It encodes CASMLPEAFSGANVLTF. The chain recombines TRBV2 with TRBJ2-6, with a tentative D call TRBD2 (5 bases). Germline V gene data show CDR1 as SNHLY and CDR2 as FYNNEI. Trimming took off 7 bases at V and 0 bases at J, with 16 bases between the two ends. The CDR3 loop spans 17 amino acids. Full variable domain (remainder filled in from reference TRBV2 and TRBJ2-6): EPEVTQTPSHQVTQMGQEVILRCVPISNHLYFYWYRQILGQKVEFLVSFYNNEISEKSEIFDDQFSVERPDGSNFTLKIRSTKLEDSAMYFCASMLPEAFSGANVLTFGAGSRLTVL.

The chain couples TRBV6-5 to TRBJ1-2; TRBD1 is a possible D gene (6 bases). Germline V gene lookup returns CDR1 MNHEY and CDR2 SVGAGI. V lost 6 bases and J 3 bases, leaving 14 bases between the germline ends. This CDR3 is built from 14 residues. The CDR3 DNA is TGTGCCAGCAGCCGCAGGGGTGGGGACTATGGCTACACCTTC. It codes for CASSRRGGDYGYTF.

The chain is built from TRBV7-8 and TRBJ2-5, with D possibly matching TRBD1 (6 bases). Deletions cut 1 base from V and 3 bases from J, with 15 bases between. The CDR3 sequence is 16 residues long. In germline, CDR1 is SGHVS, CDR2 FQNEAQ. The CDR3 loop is CASSLGTRAGEETQYF. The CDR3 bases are TGTGCCAGCAGCTTAGGGACGAGGGCAGGGGAAGAGACCCAGTACTTC.

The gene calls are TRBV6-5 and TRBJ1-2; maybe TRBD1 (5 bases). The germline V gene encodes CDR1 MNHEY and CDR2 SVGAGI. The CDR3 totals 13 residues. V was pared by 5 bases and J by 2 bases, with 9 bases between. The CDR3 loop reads CASSKAGNYGYTF. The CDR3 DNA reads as TGTGCCAGCAGTAAAGCAGGGAACTATGGCTACACCTTC.

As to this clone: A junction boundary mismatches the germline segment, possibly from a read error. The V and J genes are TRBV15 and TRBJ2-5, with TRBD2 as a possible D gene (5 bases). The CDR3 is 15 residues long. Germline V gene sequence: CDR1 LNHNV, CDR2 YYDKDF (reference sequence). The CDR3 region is CATSGDMRAGETQYF. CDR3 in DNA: TGTGCCACCAGCGGAGATATGAGGGCTGGGGAGACCCAGTACTTC. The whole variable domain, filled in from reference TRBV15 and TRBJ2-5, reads DAMVIQNPRYQVTQFGKPVTLSCSQTLNHNVMYWYQQKSSQAPKLLFHYYDKDFNNEADTPDNFQSRRPNTSFCFLDIRSPGLGDTAMYLCATSGDMRAGETQYFGPGTRLLVL.

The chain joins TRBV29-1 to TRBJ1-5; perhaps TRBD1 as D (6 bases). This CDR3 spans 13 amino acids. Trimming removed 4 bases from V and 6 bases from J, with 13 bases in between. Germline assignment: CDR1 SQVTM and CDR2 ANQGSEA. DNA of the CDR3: TGCAGCGTTGGCAGGGGAAGGGCTCAGCCCCAGCATTTT. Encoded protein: CSVGRGRAQPQHF.

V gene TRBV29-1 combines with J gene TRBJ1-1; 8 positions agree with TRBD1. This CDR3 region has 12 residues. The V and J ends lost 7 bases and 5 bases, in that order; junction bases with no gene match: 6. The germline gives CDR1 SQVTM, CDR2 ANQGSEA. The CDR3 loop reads CSAGTGRTEAFF. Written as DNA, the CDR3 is TGCAGCGCGGGGACAGGACGGACTGAAGCTTTCTTT.

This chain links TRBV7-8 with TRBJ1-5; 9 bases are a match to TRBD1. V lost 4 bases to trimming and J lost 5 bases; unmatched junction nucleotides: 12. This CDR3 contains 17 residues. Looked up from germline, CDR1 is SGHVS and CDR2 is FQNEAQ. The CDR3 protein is CASSSYNRGRPHQPQHF. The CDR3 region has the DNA TGTGCCAGCAGCTCGTATAACAGGGGGCGTCCCCATCAGCCCCAGCATTTT.

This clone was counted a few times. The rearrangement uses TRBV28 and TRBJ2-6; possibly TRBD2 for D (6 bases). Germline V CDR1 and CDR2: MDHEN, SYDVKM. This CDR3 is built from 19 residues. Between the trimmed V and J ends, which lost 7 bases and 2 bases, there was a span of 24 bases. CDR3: CASTHQTGKRRAGANVLTF. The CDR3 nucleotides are TGTGCCAGCACGCACCAAACCGGGAAAAGGAGGGCTGGGGCCAACGTCCTGACTTTC.

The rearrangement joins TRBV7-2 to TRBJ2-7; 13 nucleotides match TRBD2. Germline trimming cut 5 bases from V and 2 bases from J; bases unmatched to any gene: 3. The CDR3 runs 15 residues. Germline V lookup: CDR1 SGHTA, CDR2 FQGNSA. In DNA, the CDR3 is TGTGCCAGCAGCACGGGACTAGCGGGACCCTACGAGCAGTACTTC. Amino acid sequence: CASSTGLAGPYEQYF. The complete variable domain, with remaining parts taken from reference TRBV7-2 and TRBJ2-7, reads GAGVSQSPSNKVTEKGKDVELRCDPISGHTALYWYRQSLGQGLEFLIYFQGNSAPDKSGLPSDRFSAERTGGSVSTLTIQRTQQEDSAVYLCASSTGLAGPYEQYFGPGTRLTVT.

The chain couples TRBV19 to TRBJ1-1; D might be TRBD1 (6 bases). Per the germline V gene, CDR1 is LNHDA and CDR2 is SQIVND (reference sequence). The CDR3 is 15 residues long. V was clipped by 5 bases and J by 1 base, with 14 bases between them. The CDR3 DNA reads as TGTGCCAGTAGTGCCGAGTCGGGACAGAACACTGAAGCTTTCTTT. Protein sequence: CASSAESGQNTEAFF.

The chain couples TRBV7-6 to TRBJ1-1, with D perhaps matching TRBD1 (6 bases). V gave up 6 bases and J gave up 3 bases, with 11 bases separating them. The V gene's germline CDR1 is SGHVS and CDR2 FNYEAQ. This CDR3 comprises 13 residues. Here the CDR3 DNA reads TGTGCCAGCAGAGTAAACAGGGACACTGAAGCTTTCTTT. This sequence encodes CASRVNRDTEAFF.

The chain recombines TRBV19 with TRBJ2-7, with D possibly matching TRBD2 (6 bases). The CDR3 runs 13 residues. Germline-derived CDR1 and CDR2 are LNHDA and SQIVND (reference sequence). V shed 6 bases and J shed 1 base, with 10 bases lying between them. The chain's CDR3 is CASSAGPSYEQYF. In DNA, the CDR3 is TGTGCCAGTAGCGCGGGACCATCCTACGAGCAGTACTTC.

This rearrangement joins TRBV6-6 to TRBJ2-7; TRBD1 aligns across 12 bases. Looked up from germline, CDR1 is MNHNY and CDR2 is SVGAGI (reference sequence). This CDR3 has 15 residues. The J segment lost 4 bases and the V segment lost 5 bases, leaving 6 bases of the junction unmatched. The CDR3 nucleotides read TGTGCCAGCAGTACAAGGGACAGGGGGCCTTACGAGCAGTACTTC. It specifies CASSTRDRGPYEQYF.

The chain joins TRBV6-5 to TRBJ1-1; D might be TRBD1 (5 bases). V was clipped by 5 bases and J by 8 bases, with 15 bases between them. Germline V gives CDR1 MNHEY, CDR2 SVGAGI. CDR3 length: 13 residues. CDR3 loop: CASSGTGLSEAFF. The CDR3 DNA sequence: TGTGCCAGCAGTGGAACAGGTCTTTCCGAAGCTTTCTTT.

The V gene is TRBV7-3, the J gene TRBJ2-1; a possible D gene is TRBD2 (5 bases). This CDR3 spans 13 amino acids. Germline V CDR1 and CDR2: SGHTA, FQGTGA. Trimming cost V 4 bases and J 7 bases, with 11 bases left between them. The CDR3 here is CASSSGPGNEQFF. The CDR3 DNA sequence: TGTGCCAGCAGCTCCGGGCCGGGAAATGAGCAGTTCTTC.

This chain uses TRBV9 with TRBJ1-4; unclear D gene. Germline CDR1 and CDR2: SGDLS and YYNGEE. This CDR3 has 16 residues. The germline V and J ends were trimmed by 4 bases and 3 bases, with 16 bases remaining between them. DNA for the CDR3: TGTGCCAGCAGCCCCTTCGGCCACAGACCTAATGAAAAACTGTTTTTT. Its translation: CASSPFGHRPNEKLFF. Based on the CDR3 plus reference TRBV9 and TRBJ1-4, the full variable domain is DSGVTQTPKHLITATGQRVTLRCSPRSGDLSVYWYQQSLDQGLQFLIQYYNGEERAKGNILERFSAQQFPDLHSELNLSSLELGDSALYFCASSPFGHRPNEKLFFGSGTQLSVL.